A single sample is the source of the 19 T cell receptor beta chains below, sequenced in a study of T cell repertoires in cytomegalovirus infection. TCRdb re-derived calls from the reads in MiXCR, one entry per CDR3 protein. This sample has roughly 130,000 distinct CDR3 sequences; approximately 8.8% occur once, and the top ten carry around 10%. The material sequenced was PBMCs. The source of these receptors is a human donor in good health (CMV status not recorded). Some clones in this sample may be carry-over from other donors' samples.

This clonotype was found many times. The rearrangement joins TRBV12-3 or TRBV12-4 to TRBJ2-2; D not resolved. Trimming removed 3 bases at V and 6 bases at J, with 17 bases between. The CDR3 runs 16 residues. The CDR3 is CASSFLGNSNAGELFF. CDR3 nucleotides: TGTGCCAGCAGTTTCTTGGGGAATTCAAACGCCGGGGAGCTGTTTTTT.

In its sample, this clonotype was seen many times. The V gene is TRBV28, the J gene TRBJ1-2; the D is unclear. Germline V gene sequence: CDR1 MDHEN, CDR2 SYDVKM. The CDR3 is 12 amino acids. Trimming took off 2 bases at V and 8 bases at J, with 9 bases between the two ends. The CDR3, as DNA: TGTGCCAGCAGTTTAGTTTTGGGGGGCTACACCTTC. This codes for CASSLVLGGYTF.

The CDR3 nucleotides are TGTGCCAGCAAAAGACAGGGAAGCACTGAAGCTTTCTTT. Encoded protein: CASKRQGSTEAFF. This chain links TRBV12-3 or TRBV12-4 with TRBJ1-1; 7 bases align to TRBD1. The CDR3 length is 13 residues. Trimming removed 7 bases from V and 4 bases from J; junction bases left unmatched: 6.

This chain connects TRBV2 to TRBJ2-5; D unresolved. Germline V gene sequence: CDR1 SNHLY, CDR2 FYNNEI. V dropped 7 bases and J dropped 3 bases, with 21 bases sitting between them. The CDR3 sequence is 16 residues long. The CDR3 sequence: CASTREQPELEETQYF. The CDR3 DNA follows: TGTGCCAGCACTCGAGAACAGCCAGAATTAGAAGAGACCCAGTACTTC.

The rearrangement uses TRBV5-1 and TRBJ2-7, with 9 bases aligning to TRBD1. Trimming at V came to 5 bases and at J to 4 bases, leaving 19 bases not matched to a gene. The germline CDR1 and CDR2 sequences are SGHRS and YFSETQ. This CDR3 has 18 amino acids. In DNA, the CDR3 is TGCGCCAGCAGACCCTTCGGGGGACCGGGACAGGGTTCGTACGAGCAGTACTTC. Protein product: CASRPFGGPGQGSYEQYF.

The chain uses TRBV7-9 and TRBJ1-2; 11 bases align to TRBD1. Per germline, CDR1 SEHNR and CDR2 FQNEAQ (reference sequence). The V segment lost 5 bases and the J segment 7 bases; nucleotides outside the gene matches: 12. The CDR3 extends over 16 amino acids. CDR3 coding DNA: TGTGCCAGCAGCCTAGGGCGGACAGGGGGCGGTTTTGGCTACACCTTC. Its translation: CASSLGRTGGGFGYTF.

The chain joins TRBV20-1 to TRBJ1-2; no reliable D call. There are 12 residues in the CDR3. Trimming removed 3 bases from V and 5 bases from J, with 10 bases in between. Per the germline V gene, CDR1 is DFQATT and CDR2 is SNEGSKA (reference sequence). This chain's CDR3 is CSARAGGYGYTF. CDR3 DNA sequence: TGCAGTGCTAGGGCCGGAGGGTATGGCTACACCTTC.

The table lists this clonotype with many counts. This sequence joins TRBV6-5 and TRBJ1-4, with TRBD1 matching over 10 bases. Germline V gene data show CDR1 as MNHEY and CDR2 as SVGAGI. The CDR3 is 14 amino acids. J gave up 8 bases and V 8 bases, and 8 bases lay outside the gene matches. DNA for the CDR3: TGTGCCAGCCGCTTAGCGGGACAGGGGGAAAAACTGTTTTTT. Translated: CASRLAGQGEKLFF.

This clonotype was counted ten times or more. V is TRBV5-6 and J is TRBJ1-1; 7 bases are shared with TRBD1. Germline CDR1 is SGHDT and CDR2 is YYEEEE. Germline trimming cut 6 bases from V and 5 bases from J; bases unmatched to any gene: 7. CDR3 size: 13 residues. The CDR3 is CASNVQGRTEAFF. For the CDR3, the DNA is TGTGCCAGCAATGTACAGGGGAGGACTGAAGCTTTCTTT.

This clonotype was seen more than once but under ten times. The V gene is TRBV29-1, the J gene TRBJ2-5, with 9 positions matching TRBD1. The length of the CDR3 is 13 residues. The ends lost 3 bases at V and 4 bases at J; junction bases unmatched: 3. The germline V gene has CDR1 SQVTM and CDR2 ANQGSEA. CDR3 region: CSVDETGGETQYF. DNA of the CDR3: TGCAGCGTTGACGAGACAGGGGGAGAGACCCAGTACTTC.

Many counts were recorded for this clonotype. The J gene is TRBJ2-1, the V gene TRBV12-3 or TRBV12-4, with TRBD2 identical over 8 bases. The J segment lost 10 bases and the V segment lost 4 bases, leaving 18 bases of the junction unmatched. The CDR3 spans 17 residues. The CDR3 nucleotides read TGTGCCAGCAGTTCCCAAACCGGGGGACTAGTTAAATGGGAGCAGTTCTTC. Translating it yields CASSSQTGGLVKWEQFF.

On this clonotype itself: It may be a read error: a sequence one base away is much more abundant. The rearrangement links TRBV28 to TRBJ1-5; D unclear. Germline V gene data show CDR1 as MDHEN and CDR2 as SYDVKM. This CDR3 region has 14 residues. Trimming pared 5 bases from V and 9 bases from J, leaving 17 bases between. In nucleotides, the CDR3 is TGTGCCAGCAGTACCCTCCTCCGCGCTCTGCCCCAGCATTTT. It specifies CASSTLLRALPQHF. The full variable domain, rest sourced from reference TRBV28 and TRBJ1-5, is DVKVTQSSRYLVKRTGEKVFLECVQDMDHENMFWYRQDPGLGLRLIYFSYDVKMKEKGDIPEGYSVSREKKERFSLILESASTNQTSMYLCASSTLLRALPQHFGDGTRLSIL.

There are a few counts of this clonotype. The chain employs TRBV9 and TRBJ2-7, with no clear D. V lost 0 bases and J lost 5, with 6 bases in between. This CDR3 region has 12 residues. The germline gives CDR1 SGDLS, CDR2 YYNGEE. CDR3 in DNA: TGTGCCAGCAGCGTAGCCGGGCACGAGCAGTACTTC. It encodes CASSVAGHEQYF.

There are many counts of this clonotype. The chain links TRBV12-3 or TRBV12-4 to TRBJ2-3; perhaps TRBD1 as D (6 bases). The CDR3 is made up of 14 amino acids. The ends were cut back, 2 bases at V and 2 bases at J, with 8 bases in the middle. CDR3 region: CASSLRQATDTQYF. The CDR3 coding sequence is TGTGCCAGCAGTTTAAGACAGGCCACAGATACGCAGTATTTT.

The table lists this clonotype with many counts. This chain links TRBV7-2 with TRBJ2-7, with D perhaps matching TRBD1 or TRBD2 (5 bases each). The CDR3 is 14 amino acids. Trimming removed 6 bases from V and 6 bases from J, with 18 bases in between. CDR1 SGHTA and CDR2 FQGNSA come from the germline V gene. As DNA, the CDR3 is TGTGCCAGCAGTACCGGGACCCTCCTCGGCGAGCAGTACTTC. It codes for CASSTGTLLGEQYF.

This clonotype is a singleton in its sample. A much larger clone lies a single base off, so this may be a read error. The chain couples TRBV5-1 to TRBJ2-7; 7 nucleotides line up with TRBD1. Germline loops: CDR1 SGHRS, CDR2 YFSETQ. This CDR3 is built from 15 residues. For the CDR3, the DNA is TGCGCCAGCAGCCGAACGACAGGGAGTAACTACGAGCAGTGCTTC. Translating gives CASSRTTGSNYEQCF.

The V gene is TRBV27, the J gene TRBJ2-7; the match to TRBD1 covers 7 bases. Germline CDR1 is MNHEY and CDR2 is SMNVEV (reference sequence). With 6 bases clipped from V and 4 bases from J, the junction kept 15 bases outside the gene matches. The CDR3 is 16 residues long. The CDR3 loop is CASRRALSDREYEQYF. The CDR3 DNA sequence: TGTGCCAGCAGGCGGGCCCTGTCCGACAGGGAGTACGAGCAGTACTTC.

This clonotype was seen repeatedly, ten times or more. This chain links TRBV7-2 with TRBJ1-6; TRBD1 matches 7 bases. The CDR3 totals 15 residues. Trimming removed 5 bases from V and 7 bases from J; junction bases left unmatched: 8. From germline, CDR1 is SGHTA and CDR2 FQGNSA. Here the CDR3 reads CASSPGQRKNSPLHF. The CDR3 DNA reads TGTGCCAGCAGCCCGGGACAGAGGAAAAATTCACCCCTCCACTTT.

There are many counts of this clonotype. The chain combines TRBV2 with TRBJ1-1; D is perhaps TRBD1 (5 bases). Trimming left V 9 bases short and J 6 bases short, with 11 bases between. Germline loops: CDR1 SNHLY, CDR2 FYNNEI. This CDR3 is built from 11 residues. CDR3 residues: CARGDGSEAFF. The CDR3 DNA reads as TGTGCCAGGGGGGACGGGTCTGAAGCTTTCTTT.